The source of this T cell receptor beta chain is a study of cytomegalovirus exposure and HLA in healthy donors. As regards this clone: Its antigen is not known.

Study-level results: Specificity for CMV antigens was confirmed in vitro for three of the CMV-associated chains. Analyzed later, most CMV-associated TCR beta chains appeared HLA-restricted. In an earlier analysis, about 87% or about 30%: the productive usage of most TCR beta V segments.

It was with 60 Vbeta and 13 Jbeta primers that the PCR ran. Sequenced by immunoSEQ multiplex PCR; TCRdb stores in-frame clones only, minus some. Here the sample spans approximately 170,000 clones, 75% to 90% being singletons. There are 13 residues in the CDR3. The V gene's germline CDR1 is SGHRS and CDR2 YFSETQ. Trimming removed 6 bases at V and 2 bases at J, with 11 bases between. The TCR comes from a boy aged 2-15 years in good health and CMV-seronegative. The specimen sequenced was PBMCs. This sequence joins TRBV5-1 and TRBJ1-1; D is ambiguous. CDR3 nucleotides: TGCGCCAGCACGTCGGGGATTAACACTGAAGCTTTCTTT. Translating it yields CASTSGINTEAFF.